This entry concerns a single TCR beta chain. Antigen unknown. The sample comes from a study of T cell responses to AZD1222 COVID-19 vaccine. Overall study: It was second doses at about 4 or about 12 weeks that were pooled.

Study-wide points: There were repertoire samples only from the period after the peak T cell response. There were mostly white British donors and more females than males, and clonal diversity was possibly underestimated.

V shed 0 bases and J 8 bases; nucleotides not matched to a gene: 11. This CDR3 has 17 residues. Germline-derived CDR1 and CDR2 are MNHEY and SVGEGT. Sequencing was performed with immunoSEQ multiplex PCR; in TCRdb, only in-frame clones are kept and a portion is missing. Found here are more than 85,000 clones, about four fifths of them singletons; the top ten hold less than 5%. The source is an adult in good health. This chain uses TRBV6-2 or TRBV6-3 with TRBJ2-1; 9 nucleotides align to TRBD2. This specimen was peripheral blood, taken on day 0 of AZD1222 vaccination. The CDR3 here is CASSYSRRLAGPDEQFF. The CDR3 DNA follows: TGTGCCAGCAGTTACTCGCGGAGGCTAGCGGGGCCGGATGAGCAGTTCTTC.